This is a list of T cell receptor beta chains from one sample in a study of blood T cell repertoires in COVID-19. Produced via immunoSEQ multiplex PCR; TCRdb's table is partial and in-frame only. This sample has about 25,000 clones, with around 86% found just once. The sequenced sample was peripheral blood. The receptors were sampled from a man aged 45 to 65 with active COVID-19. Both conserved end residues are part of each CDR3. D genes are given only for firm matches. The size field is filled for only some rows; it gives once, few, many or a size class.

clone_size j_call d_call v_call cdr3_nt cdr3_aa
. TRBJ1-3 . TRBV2 TGTGCCAGCATTAGGACAACCAACTCTGGAAACACCATATATTTT CASIRTTNSGNTIYF
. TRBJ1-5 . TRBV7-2 TGTGCCAGCAGCCCCTGGGGTTGGGGGGGCGTAAGCAATCAGCCCCAGCATTTT CASSPWGWGGVSNQPQHF
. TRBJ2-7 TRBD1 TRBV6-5 TGTGCCAGCAGGGGGACAGGGGGCTACGAGCAGTACTTC CASRGTGGYEQYF
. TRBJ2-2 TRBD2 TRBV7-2 TGTGCCAGCAGCCCGACTAGCGGCAACACCGGGGAGCTGTTTTTT CASSPTSGNTGELFF
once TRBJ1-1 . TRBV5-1 TGCGCCAGCAGTTCGGGTGGCACTGAAGCTTTCTTT CASSSGGTEAFF
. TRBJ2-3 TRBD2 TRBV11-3 TGTGCCAGCAGCTCCGTCGGTAGCGGGGGGTTCACAGATACGCAGTATTTT CASSSVGSGGFTDTQYF
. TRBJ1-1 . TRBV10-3 TGTGCCATCAGTGGAAAAACTACCGGGACACCAAACACTGAAGCTTTCTTT CAISGKTTGTPNTEAFF
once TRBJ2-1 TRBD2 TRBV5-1 TGCGCCAGCAGCTTGGCTAGCGGGAGGGCGTATAGGGGCAATGAGCAGTTCTTC CASSLASGRAYRGNEQFF
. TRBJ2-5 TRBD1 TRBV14 TGTGCCAGCAGCCAGGGACAGCTCCTATCTGAGACCCAGTACTTC CASSQGQLLSETQYF
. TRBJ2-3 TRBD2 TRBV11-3 TGTGCCAGCAGCCCCGGGACTAGCGGGAGTGCAGATACGCAGTATTTT CASSPGTSGSADTQYF
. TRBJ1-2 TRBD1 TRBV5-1 TGCGCCAGCAGCTTCGGACAGGGAAGGAGTGGCTACACCTTC CASSFGQGRSGYTF
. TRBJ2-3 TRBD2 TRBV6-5 TGTGCCAGCAGTTCCCGGGGGGGGTCAGTTACGCAGTATTTT CASSSRGGSVTQYF
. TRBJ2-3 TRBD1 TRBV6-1 TGTGCCAGCAGTGAACCGGGACAGGGCACAGATACGCAGTATTTT CASSEPGQGTDTQYF
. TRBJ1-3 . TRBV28 TGTGCCAGCAGTACTACAGGGCTCTCTGGAAACACCATATATTTT CASSTTGLSGNTIYF
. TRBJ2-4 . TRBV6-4 TGTGCCAGCAGCCGGACTAACTTAGCCAAAAACATTCAGTACTTC CASSRTNLAKNIQYF
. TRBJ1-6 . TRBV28 TGTGCCAGCAGTTTACCCCCACCAGGCAATTCACCCCTCCACTTT CASSLPPPGNSPLHF
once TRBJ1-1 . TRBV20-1 TGCAGTGCTAGAGGGGACATTGAAGCTTTCTTT CSARGDIEAFF
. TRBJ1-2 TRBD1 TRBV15 TGTGCCACCAGCAGAGATGACAGGGGTAAAACCTTC CATSRDDRGKTF
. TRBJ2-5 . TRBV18 TGTGCCAGCTCACCACGGGCAGGAGGGACCCAGTACTTC CASSPRAGGTQYF
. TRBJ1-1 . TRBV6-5 TGTGCCAGCAGCCGCGGGACGGGGAACACTGAAGCTTTCTTT CASSRGTGNTEAFF
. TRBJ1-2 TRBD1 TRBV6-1 TGTGCCAGCAGTGAAGCGAGGACAGGGGGGTATGGCTACACCTTC CASSEARTGGYGYTF
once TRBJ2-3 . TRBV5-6 TGTGCCAGTATATTGGCAGGGGGGACAGATACGCAGTATTTT CASILAGGTDTQYF
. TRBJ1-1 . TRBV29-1 TGCAGCGTTGAGGGAGGCACTGAAGCTTTCTTT CSVEGGTEAFF
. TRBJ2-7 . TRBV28 TGTGCCAGCAGTGGCCAGAAGGGGGGGGTCCACGAGCAGTACTTC CASSGQKGGVHEQYF
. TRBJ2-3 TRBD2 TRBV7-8 TGTGCCAGCAGCTTAATGGTCTGGCAGGGAAGAGCGGGATCATCAGATACGCAGTATTTT CASSLMVWQGRAGSSDTQYF
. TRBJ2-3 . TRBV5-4 TGTGCCAGCAGCTTGGAGGGCCTAGCCGAGGATACGCAGTATTTT CASSLEGLAEDTQYF
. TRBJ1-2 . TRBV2 TGTGCCAGCAGTGAAGATCTACAGGTCGTGTATGGCTACACCTTC CASSEDLQVVYGYTF
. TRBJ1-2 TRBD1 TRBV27 TGTGCCAGCAGACCGACAGGGAGAGTTTATGGCTACACCTTC CASRPTGRVYGYTF
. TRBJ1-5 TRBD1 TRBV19 TGTGCCAGTAGCACGGGCACAGGGGTTTATCAGCCCCAGCATTTT CASSTGTGVYQPQHF
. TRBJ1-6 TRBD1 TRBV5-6 TGTGCCAGCAGCTTGGTGACAGGGAGCTCCTATAATTCACCCCTCCACTTT CASSLVTGSSYNSPLHF
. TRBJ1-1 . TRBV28 TGTGCCAGCAGCCGCTCCCTGAGGAACACTGAAGCTTTCTTT CASSRSLRNTEAFF
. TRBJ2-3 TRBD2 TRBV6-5 TGTGCCAGCACCCTCAATGGGAGGGGCACAGATACGCAGTATTTT CASTLNGRGTDTQYF
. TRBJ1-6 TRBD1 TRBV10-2 TGCGCCAGCAGTGCGGACAGGGGGAATTCACCCCTCCACTTT CASSADRGNSPLHF
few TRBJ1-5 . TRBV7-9 TGTGCCAGCAGCTCAATCGCAGATAGCAATCAGCCCCAGCATTTT CASSSIADSNQPQHF
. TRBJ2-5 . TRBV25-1 TGTGCCAGCAGTGAGGCTAAGGGGCTTGTTGGAGAGACCCAGTACTTC CASSEAKGLVGETQYF
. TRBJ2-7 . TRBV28 TGTGCCAGCAGGGGGGGGCTCTCCTACGAGCAGTACTTC CASRGGLSYEQYF
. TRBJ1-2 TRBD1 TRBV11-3 TGTGCCAGTGGACAGGGGGCGAGTTACTATGGCTACACCTTC CASGQGASYYGYTF